This T cell receptor beta chain was documented in a study of cytomegalovirus exposure and HLA in healthy donors (dated by TCRdb to about 2017). Turning to the overall study: An earlier analysis of roughly 500 of the donors reported under 300 Gb of sequence data and 90 million to 120 million unique TCR beta sequences obtained from around 180 million T cells. Of the roughly 400 genotyped donors, about 84% fell in the genetic ancestry cluster associated with self-reported Caucasian donors. High-throughput TCR immunosequencing, statistical association of individual TCRs with disease status, and machine learning were combined to predict cytomegalovirus infection status. A later analysis re-analyzed previously published TCR beta repertoires from 500 to 700 donors and added high-resolution HLA genotyping to study TCR occurrence patterns. The study used immunosequencing to profile the T cell repertoires of under 700 subjects and linked those repertoires to cytomegalovirus serostatus. Both class I and class II loci were covered by HLA typing, at four-digit resolution. Several DR-DQ haplotypes were treated as single units for association and clustering because of strong linkage in the cohort. Roughly 300 gigabases of sequencing data and roughly 81 million unique TCR sequences made up an early release that covered nearly 650 HLA-typed donors. A later genetic analysis used genome-wide SNP genotypes for about 65% of the 666 donors, treating that subset as a discovery cohort. Donor age, sex, ethnicity and CMV serostatus were compiled together with the repertoire data. On average, 235,054 unique TCR beta nucleotide sequences were sequenced per donor among about 400 genotyped donors of the cohort, with roughly 18% of those sequences being non-productive. The study aimed to test whether signatures of past pathogen exposure could be identified by cataloging public T cell receptors. The later analysis used no new phenotypic data to find candidate immune exposures, relying instead on TCR beta sequences and their occurrence across donors. Along with the roughly 710-subject first cohort, a separate validation cohort of roughly 110 different subjects was used. To decide whether each TCR beta V gene segment behaved as functional or pseudogenic, an earlier analysis of nearly 600 of the donors relied on high-throughput TCR beta sequencing. Every repertoire in the discovery cohort had been generated on one and the same sequencing platform. Typing coverage differed by locus: A, B, C, DRB1 and DQB1 were typed in about 620-640 donors, DQA1 in roughly 500, DPA1 in 600 to 610, and DPB1 in about 450.

Library preparation was by the immunoSEQ multiplex PCR assay. For the multiplex PCR, a mixture combining 60 forward primers for TCR Vbeta segments and 13 reverse primers for TCR Jbeta segments was used. Amplification of the CDR3 region of rearranged TCR beta genes was performed with a multiplex PCR assay on genomic DNA. On the Illumina HiSeq System, the amplified TCR beta libraries were sequenced as 87-base-pair reads. Processing in the source paper ran as follows. Across the 700 or so repertoires, a later analysis counted some 80 million unique TCR beta chains, around 11 million of which were shared by at least two donors. A nearest-neighbor algorithm error-corrected the raw reads and collapsed the reads into unique sequences, merging closely related sequences to remove PCR and sequencing errors. Alignment of CDR3 sequences to IMGT reference sequences was used to assign V, D and J gene segments. For a sequence to be retained, a match of at least six nucleotides was required to both a V gene segment and a J gene segment. Rearrangements were classified as productive when the CDR3 lacked stop codons and remained in frame with V and J, and all other rearrangements were classified as non-productive. Following IMGT convention, CDR3 was defined as the stretch from the second conserved V-encoded cysteine to the conserved J-encoded phenylalanine. Sequences without an unambiguous match to a single V gene segment were excluded from the earlier analysis of 587 of the donors. In an earlier analysis of 587 of the donors, V segments were called functional above 56.7% productive rearrangements and were called segregating when the between-donor standard deviation exceeded 5%. A statistical classification framework was built for diagnosing cytomegalovirus status from the catalog of TCR beta chain sequences. In a later analysis, TCR nucleotide sequences were compared against IMGT/GENE-DB human TR gene sequences so that V and J genes could be assigned. In a later analysis, CDR3 sequences and most-parsimonious VDJ recombination scenarios were assigned using the TCRdist pipeline. In a later analysis, each TCR beta chain was defined by its CDR3 amino acid sequence together with its V-gene family, and reads lacking a unique V-gene family were excluded. As a way to deal with suspected cross-contamination and a sequencing artifact, a later analysis dropped hundreds of nucleotide sequences that were highly shared and had low generation probability. In a later analysis, a clonal expansion index was calculated for each public chain from normalized within-repertoire ranks of inferred template counts. In a later analysis, generation probabilities were computed using a VDJ recombination model fitted to out-of-frame rearrangements, and the results were checked against IGoR. In a later analysis, hypergeometric tests were used to score TCR-TCR, TCR-HLA and TCR-CMV co-occurrence, with a repertoire-size bias correction applied to TCR pairs. To estimate false discovery rates, a later analysis permuted the HLA or CMV assignments 20 times. In a later analysis, co-occurring TCRs were grouped using DBSCAN, with TCRdist sequence similarity added in when clustering inside HLA-allele-positive subsets. Repertoires with fewer than 30,000 or more than 120,000 public chains were left out of co-occurrence clustering, as were roughly five repertoires with anomalous nucleotide sharing. Not all clones reach the TCRdb copy of this immuneACCESS table, which keeps in-frame sequences only. Checked studies attribute under half of the gap to unresolved V genes and leave the rest unexplained. The D gene and trimming were derived from the DNA, and the V and J assignments and clone size from that table. In all, the sample holds 95,000 to 150,000 clones, and about 85% of those were seen once. 3.5% to 4% of the sample lies in the top ten.

The CDR3 sequence holds 17 residues, the cysteine and phenylalanine included. The sequence is cut down to CDR3 DNA, 51 bases in frame from base 1. Looking up the germline V gene yields CDR1 ENHRY and CDR2 SYGVKD. For this chain, trimming is 7 bases at the V end and 0 bases at the J end, and the number of junction bases without a gene match is 5. Broader findings and caveats from the paper: In both the original and validation cohorts, the classifier was reported to diagnose cytomegalovirus status with high specificity and sensitivity. Because counts were too low, roughly 18 rarely observed V segments, including chromosome 9 orphons, were left out of the earlier analysis of approximately 500 of the donors. According to the authors, the approach could potentially be generalized to other disease states and immunological phenotypes. Assigning TCR associations to individual alleles was difficult when HLA alleles, especially DR and DQ, strongly co-occurred. In a later genetic analysis, a missense DCLRE1C variant was associated with V-gene and J-gene trimming of TCR beta chains, and the association was replicated in an independent cohort. A later genetic analysis reported fewer N-insertions in productive TCRs among donors in an Asian-associated ancestry cluster than the roughly 640-donor mean. In a later analysis, HLA-associated TCR beta chains showed more clonal expansion and lower generation probabilities than non-associated chains that were equally common. A later analysis reported that several top co-occurrence clusters appeared linked to parvovirus B19, influenza, CMV and Epstein-Barr virus. In an earlier analysis of about 540 of the donors, most TCR beta V segments were observed in productive rearrangements about 87% or about 30% of the time, broadly matching IMGT annotations. A few of the identified cytomegalovirus-associated TCR beta chains were confirmed in vitro to be specific for cytomegalovirus antigens. Across donors, most TCR sequences were observed very rarely, whereas some public TCRs were present in many individuals. Correlated functional status among segregating V segments might reflect linkage disequilibrium, but an unknown experimental factor could not be ruled out. A later analysis found that most CMV-associated TCR beta chains appeared HLA-restricted, with HLA associations seemingly driven largely by CMV exposure. Immune exposure information for the cohort was limited to CMV serostatus. HLA typing was unavailable for some donors at each locus, so association tests used only the typed subset. In the study, 150 to 200 TCR beta chains were listed as associated with cytomegalovirus. Specific HLA alleles were associated with roughly 17,000 TCR beta sequences at a false discovery rate of 0.05 in a later analysis. A cluster of highly shared sequence variants was judged likely to represent a technical artifact of the sequencing pipeline. In a later analysis, the rate of TCR association differed among HLA loci, with DRB1 alleles having the most associated TCRs and HLA-C alleles having the fewest. Because the 87-base-pair reads could not distinguish some IMGT-functional V segments, including TRBV6-2 and TRBV6-3, those segments were excluded. The presence/absence analyses assumed that sequencing depth was roughly uniform across donors, and that assumption may not be true. A further reported finding was that TCR beta sequences accurately predicted the HLA-A and HLA-B alleles for most subjects in the first cohort. In this cohort, only TCR beta chains were sequenced, and detectable features were limited by the absence of alpha or paired-chain data.

The table lists this clone with a few counts. The target of this receptor is not known. Base qualities were left out, and no much larger clone turns up one base away. The cohort was made up of about 670 healthy bone marrow donors. Cohort members were all nominally healthy when sampled, although unrecorded immune exposures were likely present. The donor was CMV seropositive and was included in the group of around 300 seropositive cohort members. Each donor provided a peripheral blood sample, and peripheral blood mononuclear cells were used for TCR beta sequencing. Genomic DNA extraction from the blood cell samples was performed with the Qiagen DNeasy Blood Extraction Kit.

The chain uses TRBV10-3 and TRBJ2-6, with 11 bases in between that match TRBD2. The receptor comes from a man aged 18-30 years in good health and CMV-seropositive. The specimen sequenced was PBMCs. The sequence in DNA is TGTGCCATCATGGGACTAGCGGCCCTCTCTGGGGCCAACGTCCTGACTTTC. Its coded protein is CAIMGLAALSGANVLTF.